This T cell receptor (beta chain) came from a study of blood T cell repertoires in COVID-19. Measured with immunoSEQ multiplex PCR; TCRdb has only the in-frame clones, and not every one. The sample consists of under 250,000 clones, around 82% of them appearing once. This CDR3 spans 14 amino acids. The germline gives CDR1 SQVTM, CDR2 ANQGSEA. J was trimmed by 5 bases and V by 8 bases; bases with no gene match: 13. This chain uses TRBV29-1 with TRBJ2-3; 7 bases fit TRBD2. The clonotype comes from a woman between 45 and 65 years old with acute or convalescent COVID-19. Material for sequencing was peripheral blood. The DNA of the CDR3 is TGCAGCTGTGCCGGGACTACGTCCTTAGATACGCAGTATTTT. Translated: CSCAGTTSLDTQYF.